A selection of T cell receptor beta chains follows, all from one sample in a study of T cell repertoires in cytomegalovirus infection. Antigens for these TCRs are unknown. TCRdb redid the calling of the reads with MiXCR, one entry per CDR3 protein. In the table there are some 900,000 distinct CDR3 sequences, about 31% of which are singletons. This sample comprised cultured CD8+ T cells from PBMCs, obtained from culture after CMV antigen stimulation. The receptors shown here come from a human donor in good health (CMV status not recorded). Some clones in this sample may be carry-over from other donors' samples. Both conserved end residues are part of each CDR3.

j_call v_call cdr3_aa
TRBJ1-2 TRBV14 CASSQEGRGLDGYTF
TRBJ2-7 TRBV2 CASSPSGAGRSYEQYF
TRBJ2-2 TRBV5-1 CASSLTWTGVVTGELFF
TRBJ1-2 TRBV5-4 CASSSLTSNYGYTF
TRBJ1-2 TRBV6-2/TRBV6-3 CASTLEANYGYTF
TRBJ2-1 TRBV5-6 CASLPHGSYEQFF
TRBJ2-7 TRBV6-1 CASSEFIGPNYEQYF
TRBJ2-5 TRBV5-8 CASSSLSSLETQYF
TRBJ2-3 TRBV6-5 CASSPQGWPTDTQYF
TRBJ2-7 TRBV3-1 CASSQGESSYEQYF
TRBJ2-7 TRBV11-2 CASSSGPEQYF
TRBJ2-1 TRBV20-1 CSALNRGFEQFF
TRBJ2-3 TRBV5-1 CASSYGTLGDTQYF